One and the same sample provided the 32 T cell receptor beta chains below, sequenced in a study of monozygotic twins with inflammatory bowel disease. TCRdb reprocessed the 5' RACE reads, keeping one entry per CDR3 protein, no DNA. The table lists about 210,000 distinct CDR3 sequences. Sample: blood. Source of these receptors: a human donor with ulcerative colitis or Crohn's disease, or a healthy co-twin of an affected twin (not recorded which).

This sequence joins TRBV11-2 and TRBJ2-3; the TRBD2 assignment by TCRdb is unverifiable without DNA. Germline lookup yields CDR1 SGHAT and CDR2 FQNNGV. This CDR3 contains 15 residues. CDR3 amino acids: CASTSLAGGTDTQYF.

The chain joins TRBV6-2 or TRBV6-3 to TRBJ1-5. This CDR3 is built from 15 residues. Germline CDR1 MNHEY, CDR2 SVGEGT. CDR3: CASSYGGIDLQPQHF.

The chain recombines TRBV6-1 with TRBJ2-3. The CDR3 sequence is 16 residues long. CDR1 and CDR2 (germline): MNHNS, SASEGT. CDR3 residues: CASSEVSMGSTDTQYF.

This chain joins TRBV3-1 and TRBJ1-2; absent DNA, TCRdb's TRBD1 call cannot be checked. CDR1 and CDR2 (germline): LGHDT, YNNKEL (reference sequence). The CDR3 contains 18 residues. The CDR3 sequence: CASSLSPLRGPGGYGYTF.

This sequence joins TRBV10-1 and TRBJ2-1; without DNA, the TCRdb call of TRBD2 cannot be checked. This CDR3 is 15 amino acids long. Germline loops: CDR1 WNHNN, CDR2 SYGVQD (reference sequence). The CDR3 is CASSRDFTSYNEQFF.

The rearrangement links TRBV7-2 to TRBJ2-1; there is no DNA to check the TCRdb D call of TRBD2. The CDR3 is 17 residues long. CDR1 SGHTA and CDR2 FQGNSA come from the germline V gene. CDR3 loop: CASSFLGLAGGYNEQFF.

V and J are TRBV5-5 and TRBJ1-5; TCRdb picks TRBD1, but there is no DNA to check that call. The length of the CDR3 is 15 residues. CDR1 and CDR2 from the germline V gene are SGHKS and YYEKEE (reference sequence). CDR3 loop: CASSFQGDSNQPQHF.

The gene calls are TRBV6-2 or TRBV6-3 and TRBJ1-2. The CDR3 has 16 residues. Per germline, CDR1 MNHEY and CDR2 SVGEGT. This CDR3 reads CASSPRAGSRSYGYTF.

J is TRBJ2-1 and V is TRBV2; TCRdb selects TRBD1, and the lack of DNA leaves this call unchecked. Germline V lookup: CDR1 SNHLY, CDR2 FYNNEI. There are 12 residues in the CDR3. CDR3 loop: CASSVRGAEQFF.

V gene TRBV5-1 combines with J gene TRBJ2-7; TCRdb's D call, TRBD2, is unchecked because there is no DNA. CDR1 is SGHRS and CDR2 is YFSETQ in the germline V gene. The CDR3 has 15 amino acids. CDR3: CASSFSELPTHEQYF. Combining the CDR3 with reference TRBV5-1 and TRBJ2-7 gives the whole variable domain KAGVTQTPRYLIKTRGQQVTLSCSPISGHRSVSWYQQTPGQGLQFLFEYFSETQRNKGNFPGRFSGRQFSNSRSEMNVSTLELGDSALYLCASSFSELPTHEQYFGPGTRLTVT.

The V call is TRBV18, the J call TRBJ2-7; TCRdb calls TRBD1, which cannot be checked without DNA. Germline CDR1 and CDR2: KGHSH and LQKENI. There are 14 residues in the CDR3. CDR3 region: CASSQAGPPYEQYF. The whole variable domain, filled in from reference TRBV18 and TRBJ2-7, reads NAGVMQNPRHLVRRRGQEARLRCSPMKGHSHVYWYRQLPEEGLKFMVYLQKENIIDESGMPKERFSAEFPKEGPSILRIQQVVRGDSAAYFCASSQAGPPYEQYFGPGTRLTVT.

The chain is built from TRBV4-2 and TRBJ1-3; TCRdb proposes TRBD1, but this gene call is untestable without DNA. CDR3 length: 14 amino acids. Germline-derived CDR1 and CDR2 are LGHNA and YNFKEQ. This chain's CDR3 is CASSQTASGNTIYF.

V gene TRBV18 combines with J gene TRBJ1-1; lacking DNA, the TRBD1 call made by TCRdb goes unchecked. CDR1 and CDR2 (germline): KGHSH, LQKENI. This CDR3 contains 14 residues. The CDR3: CASSPGLSNTEAFF.

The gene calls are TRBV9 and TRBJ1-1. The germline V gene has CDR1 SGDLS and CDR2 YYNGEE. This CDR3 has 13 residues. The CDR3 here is CASSVETGTEAFF. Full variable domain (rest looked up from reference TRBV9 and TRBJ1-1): DSGVTQTPKHLITATGQRVTLRCSPRSGDLSVYWYQQSLDQGLQFLIQYYNGEERAKGNILERFSAQQFPDLHSELNLSSLELGDSALYFCASSVETGTEAFFGQGTRLTVV.

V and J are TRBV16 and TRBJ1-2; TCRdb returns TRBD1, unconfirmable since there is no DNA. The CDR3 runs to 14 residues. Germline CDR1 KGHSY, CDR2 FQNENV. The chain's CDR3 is CASSLGGQFYGYTF.

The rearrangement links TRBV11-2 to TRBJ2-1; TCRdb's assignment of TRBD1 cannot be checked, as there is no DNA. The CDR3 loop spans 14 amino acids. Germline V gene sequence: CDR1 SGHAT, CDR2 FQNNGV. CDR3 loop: CASSSTGAFNEQFF.

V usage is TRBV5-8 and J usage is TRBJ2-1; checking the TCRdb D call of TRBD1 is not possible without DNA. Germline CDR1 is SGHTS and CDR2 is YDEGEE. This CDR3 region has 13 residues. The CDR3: CATKPRGVYEQFF.

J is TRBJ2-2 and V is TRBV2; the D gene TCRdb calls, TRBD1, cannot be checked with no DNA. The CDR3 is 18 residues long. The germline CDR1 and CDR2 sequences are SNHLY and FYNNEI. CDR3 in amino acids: CASNPGQGLGTNTGELFF.

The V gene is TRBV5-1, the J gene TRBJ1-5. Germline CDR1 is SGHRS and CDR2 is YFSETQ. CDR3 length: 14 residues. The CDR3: CASSLVPGYQPQHF.

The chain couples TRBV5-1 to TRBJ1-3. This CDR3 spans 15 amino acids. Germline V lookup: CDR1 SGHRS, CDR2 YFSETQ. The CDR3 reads CASSLTGLGGNTIYF.

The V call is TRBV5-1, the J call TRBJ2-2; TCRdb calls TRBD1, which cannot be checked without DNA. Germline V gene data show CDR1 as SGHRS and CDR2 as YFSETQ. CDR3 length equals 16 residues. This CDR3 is CASRITTGTATGELFF.

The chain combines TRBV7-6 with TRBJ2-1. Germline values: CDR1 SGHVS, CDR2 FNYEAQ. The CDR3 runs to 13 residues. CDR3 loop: CASSLGLGNEQFF.

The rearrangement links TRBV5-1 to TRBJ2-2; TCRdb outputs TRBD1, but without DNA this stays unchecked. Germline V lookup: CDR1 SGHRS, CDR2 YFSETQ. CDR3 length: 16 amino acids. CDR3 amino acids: CASRLPRQGVPGELFF.

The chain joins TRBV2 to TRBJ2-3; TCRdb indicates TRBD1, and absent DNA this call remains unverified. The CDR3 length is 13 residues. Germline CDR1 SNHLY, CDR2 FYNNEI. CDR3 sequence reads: CASSEKGADTQYF.

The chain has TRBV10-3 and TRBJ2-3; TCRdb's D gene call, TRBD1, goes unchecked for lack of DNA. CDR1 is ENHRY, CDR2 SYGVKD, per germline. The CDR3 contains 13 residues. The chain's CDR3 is CAITQGGTDTQYF.

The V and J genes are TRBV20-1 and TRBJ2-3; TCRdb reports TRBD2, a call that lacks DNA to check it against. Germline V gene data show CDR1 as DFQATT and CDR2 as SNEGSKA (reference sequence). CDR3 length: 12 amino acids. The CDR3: CSARGVTDTQYF.

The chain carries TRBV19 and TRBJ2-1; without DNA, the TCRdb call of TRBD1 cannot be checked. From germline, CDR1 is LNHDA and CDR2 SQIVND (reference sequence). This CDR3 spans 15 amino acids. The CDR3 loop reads CASSIRQGSYNEQFF.

CDR3 in amino acids: CSARDLLRESSLGEQYF. V gene TRBV20-1 combines with J gene TRBJ2-7; TCRdb's D call of TRBD1 is untestable without DNA. CDR1 is DFQATT, CDR2 SNEGSKA, per germline (reference sequence). The CDR3 totals 17 residues.

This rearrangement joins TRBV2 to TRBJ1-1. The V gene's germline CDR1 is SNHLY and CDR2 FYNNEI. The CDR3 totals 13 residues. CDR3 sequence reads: CASMVLEAAKAFF.

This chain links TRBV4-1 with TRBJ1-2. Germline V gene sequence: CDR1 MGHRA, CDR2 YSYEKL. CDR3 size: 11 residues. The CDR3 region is CASSHIGGYTF.

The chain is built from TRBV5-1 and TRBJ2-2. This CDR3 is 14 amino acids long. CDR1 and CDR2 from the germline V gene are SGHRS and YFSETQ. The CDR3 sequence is CASSPATTTGELFF.

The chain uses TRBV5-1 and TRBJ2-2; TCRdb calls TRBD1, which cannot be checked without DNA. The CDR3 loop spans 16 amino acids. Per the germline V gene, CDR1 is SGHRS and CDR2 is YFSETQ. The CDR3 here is CASKPPGQANTGELFF. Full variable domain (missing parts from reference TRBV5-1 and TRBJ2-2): KAGVTQTPRYLIKTRGQQVTLSCSPISGHRSVSWYQQTPGQGLQFLFEYFSETQRNKGNFPGRFSGRQFSNSRSEMNVSTLELGDSALYLCASKPPGQANTGELFFGEGSRLTVL.